The source of this T cell receptor (beta chain) is a study of cytomegalovirus exposure and HLA in healthy donors. Study-level results: Solely CMV serostatus was available to characterize immune exposure. The study flagged roughly 160 TCR beta chains as cytomegalovirus-associated.

Germline values: CDR1 SGHDT, CDR2 YYEEEE. The CDR3 runs to 11 residues. V dropped 4 bases and J dropped 7; count of bases not matched to a gene: 1. PCR employed 60 Vbeta and 13 Jbeta primers. Libraries were prepared by immunoSEQ multiplex PCR; TCRdb keeps only in-frame clonotypes and omits some of them. The table records 75,000 to 95,000 clones, roughly 84% of them present only once. In the case of this clone: The antigen is unknown.

The clonotype was recovered from a man younger than 35 in good health and CMV-seronegative. Sequencing used PBMCs. The rearrangement uses TRBV5-6 and TRBJ2-5; 7 nucleotides agree with TRBD2. CDR3 residues: CASSPGGTQYF. The CDR3 region has the DNA TGTGCCAGCAGCCCGGGGGGGACCCAGTACTTC.